This T cell receptor (beta chain) appears in the sequencing data of a study of CD8+ T cells in alopecia areata (dated by TCRdb to the late 2010s). About the study as a whole: Treated patients were enrolled in an open-label pilot trial of oral tofacitinib at 5 to 10 mg twice daily for moderate-to-severe alopecia areata. In both human patients and the C3H/HeJ mouse model, the study applied high-throughput TCRbeta sequencing to look at T cell clonal expansion in alopecia areata. Human TCRbeta sequencing covered scalp tissue and sorted CD4+ and CD8+ peripheral blood T cells from patchy and totalis/universalis alopecia areata patients and healthy controls. Disease severity in treated patients was measured with the SALT score, which quantifies the percentage of affected scalp surface area. RNA came from the PAXgene miRNA kit for fixed scalp, the miRNeasy kit for PBMCs, and the RNeasy kit for mouse skin. TCRbeta CDR3 regions were amplified by immunoSEQ multiplex PCR with 35 Vbeta forward and 13 Jbeta reverse primers. Patients received tofacitinib for 6 to 18 months and were then followed off drug for 6 months to check for delayed response and recurrence. Scalp clonality was compared across normal scalp (n=4), patchy alopecia areata scalp (n=8), and alopecia totalis/universalis scalp (n=8). Tofacitinib-treated patients had biopsies at baseline and at 4 and 24 weeks of treatment, with a later scalp biopsy in several patients.

Results and caveats for the whole study, not just this receptor: Resident alphabeta T cells in normal human skin are also sequenced, complicating scalp TCR repertoire analysis, unlike mouse skin dominated by gammadelta T cells. Compared with normal scalp, lesional scalp, particularly in alopecia totalis/universalis, had higher clonality and more expanded CD8+ clones, which suggests antigenic drive. During tofacitinib treatment, many expanded lesional clones remained in scalp and blood, and this persistence may partly explain relapse after treatment is stopped. Because the treated cohort was small and included a single nonresponder, larger studies are needed to assess links between baseline CD8+ expansion and response. Tofacitinib significantly decreased scalp clonality and the number of expanded CD8+ clones among the top 100 scalp clones. Shared TCR sequences between patients were less evident than in mice, which may be partly attributable to HLA diversity in the patient population.

This sample's time point label indicates: roughly 27 days on oral tofacitinib. The treatment or condition label corresponds to: oral pan-JAK inhibitor, 5-10 mg twice daily. Lesional scalp punch biopsies and peripheral blood were obtained from alopecia areata patients. PBMCs were isolated by density centrifugation and stained for CD3, CD4 and CD8, and CD4+ and CD8+ T cells were sorted on a FACSAria. Libraries came from the immunoSEQ multiplex PCR assay. To provide template for TCR sequencing, every sample had RNA extracted and reverse transcribed into cDNA. SuperScript III was used for first-strand cDNA synthesis, primed with a 2:1 mix of oligo-dT and random hexamers. A synthetic immune receptor repertoire was used to measure amplification bias, and any remaining bias was corrected computationally. In the original analysis: Raw reads were preprocessed for error removal, and CDR3 was defined according to IMGT conventions as running from the conserved cysteine to phenylalanine. To get clonality, Shannon entropy was normalized by log2 of the number of productive unique TCRs and the result was subtracted from 1. Scalp TCRbeta sequences were cross-referenced with sorted blood CD4 and CD8 repertoires so that the CD4 or CD8 identity of scalp clones could be inferred. Held by TCRdb, this immuneACCESS table contains in-frame sequences only and omits some clones. Under half of the omission traces to an unresolved V gene where checked; the cause of the rest is unknown. The V and J calls and clone size come from that table; D and trimming were worked out from the DNA. A total of approximately 200,000 clones appear in this sample, approximately 56% of them only once. The ten most abundant clones make up approximately 0.7% of the sample.

This clone came up once. Its antigen is not yet known. Base qualities are not provided; no much larger clone lies one nucleotide away. The junction shows trimming of 3 bases on V and 2 bases on J, plus 8 bases between the germline ends. The CDR3 covers 15 residues, taking in both the cysteine and the phenylalanine. Just the 45-base CDR3 DNA is kept, in frame starting at base 1. CDR1 and CDR2 are drawn from the germline V gene: MDHEN, SYDVKM. The sequence derives from a human donor with alopecia areata. In this chain, TRBV28 is recombined with TRBJ2-6; the D gene assignment is perhaps TRBD1 or TRBD2, with each matching 6 bases. The sequencing here drew on CD4+ T cells sorted from blood, taken at week 4, from a patient treated with tofacitinib. CDR3 sequence: CASSFRGAGANVLTF. The DNA is as follows: TGTGCCAGCAGTTTTAGGGGGGCTGGGGCCAACGTCCTGACTTTC.